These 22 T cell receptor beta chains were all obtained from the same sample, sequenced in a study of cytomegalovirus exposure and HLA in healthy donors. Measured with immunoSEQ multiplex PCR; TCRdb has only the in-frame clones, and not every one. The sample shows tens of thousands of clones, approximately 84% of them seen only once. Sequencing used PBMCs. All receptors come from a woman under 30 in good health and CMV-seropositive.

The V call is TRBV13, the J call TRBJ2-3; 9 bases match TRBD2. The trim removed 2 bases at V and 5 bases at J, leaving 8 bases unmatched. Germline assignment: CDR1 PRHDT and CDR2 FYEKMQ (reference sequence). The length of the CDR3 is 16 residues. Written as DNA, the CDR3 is TGTGCCAGCAGCTTACGTAGCGGGGGAATCAGAGATACGCAGTATTTT. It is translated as CASSLRSGGIRDTQYF.

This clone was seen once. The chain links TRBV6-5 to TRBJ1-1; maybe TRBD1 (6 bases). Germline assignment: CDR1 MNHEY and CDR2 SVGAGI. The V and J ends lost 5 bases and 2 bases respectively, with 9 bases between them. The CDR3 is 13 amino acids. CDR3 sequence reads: CASSTQGNTEAFF. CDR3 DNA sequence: TGTGCCAGCAGTACACAGGGTAACACTGAAGCTTTCTTT.

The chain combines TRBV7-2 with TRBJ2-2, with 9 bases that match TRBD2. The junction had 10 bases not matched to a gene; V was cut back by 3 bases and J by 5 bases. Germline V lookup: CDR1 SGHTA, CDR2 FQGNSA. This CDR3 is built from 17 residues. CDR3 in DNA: TGTGCCAGCAGCTTCAATAGCGGGGGTATAGATACCGGGGAGCTGTTTTTT. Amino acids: CASSFNSGGIDTGELFF.

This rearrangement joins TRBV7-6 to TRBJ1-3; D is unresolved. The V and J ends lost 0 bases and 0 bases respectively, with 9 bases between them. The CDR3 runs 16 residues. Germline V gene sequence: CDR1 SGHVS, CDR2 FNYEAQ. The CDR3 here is CASSLASRYSGNTIYF. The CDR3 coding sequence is TGTGCCAGCAGCTTAGCTTCGAGGTACTCTGGAAACACCATATATTTT.

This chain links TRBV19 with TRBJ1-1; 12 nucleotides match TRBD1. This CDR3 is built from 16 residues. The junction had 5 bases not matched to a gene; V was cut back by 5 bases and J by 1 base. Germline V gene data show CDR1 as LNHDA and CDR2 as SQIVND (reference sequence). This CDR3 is CASSGDRGLGNTEAFF. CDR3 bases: TGTGCCAGTAGTGGGGACAGGGGGCTTGGGAACACTGAAGCTTTCTTT.

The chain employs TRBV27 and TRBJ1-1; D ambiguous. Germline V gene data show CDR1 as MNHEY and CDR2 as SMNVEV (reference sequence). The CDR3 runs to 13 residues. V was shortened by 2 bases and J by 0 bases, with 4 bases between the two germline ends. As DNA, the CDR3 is TGTGCCAGCAGTTTACAGGTGAACACTGAAGCTTTCTTT. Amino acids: CASSLQVNTEAFF.

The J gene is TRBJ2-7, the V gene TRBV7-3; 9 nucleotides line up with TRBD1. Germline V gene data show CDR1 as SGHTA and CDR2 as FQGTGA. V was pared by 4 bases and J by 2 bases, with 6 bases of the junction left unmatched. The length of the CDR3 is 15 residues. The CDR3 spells CASSSGTGLTYEQYF. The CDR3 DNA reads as TGTGCCAGCAGCTCCGGGACAGGGCTCACCTACGAGCAGTACTTC.

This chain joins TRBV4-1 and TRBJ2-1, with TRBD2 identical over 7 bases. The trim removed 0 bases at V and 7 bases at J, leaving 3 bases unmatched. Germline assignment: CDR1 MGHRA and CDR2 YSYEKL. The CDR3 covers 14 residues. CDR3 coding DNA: TGCGCCAGCAGCCAAGATGGGGGGGTGAATGAGCAGTTCTTC. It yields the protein CASSQDGGVNEQFF.

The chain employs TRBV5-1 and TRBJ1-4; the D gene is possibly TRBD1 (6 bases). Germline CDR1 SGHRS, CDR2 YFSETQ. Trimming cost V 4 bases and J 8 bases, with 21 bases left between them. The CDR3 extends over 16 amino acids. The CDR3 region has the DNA TGCGCCAGCAGCCCCTGGTCGGGGGGCGTCTGGGAAAAACTGTTTTTT. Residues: CASSPWSGGVWEKLFF.

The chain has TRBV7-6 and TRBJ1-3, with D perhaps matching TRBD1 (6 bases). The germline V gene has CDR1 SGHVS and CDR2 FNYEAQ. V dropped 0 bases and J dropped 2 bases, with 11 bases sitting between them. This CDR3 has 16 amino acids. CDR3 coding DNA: TGTGCCAGCAGCTTAGCCCCGGGGGGGCCTGGAAACACCATATATTTT. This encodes CASSLAPGGPGNTIYF.

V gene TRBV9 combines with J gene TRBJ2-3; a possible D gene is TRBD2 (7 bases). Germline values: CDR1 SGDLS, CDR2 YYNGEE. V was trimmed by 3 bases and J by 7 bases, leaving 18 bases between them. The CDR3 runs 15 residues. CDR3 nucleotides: TGTGCCAGCAGCGCTTCGTCTGGCGGGGGCAATACGCAGTATTTT. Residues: CASSASSGGGNTQYF. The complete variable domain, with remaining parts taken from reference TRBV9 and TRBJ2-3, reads DSGVTQTPKHLITATGQRVTLRCSPRSGDLSVYWYQQSLDQGLQFLIQYYNGEERAKGNILERFSAQQFPDLHSELNLSSLELGDSALYFCASSASSGGGNTQYFGPGTRLTVL.

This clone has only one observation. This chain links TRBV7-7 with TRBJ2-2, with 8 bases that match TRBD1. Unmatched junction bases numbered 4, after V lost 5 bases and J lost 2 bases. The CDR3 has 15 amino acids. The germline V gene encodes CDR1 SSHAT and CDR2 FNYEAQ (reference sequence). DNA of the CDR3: TGTGCCAGCAGCCCCCAGGGGGCTAACACCGGGGAGCTGTTTTTT. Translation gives CASSPQGANTGELFF.

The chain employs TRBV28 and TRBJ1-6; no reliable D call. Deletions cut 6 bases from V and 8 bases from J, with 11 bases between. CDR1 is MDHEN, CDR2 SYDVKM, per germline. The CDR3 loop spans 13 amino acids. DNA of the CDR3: TGTGCCAGCAGCGTCTCCGGGGATTCACCCCTCCACTTT. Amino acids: CASSVSGDSPLHF.

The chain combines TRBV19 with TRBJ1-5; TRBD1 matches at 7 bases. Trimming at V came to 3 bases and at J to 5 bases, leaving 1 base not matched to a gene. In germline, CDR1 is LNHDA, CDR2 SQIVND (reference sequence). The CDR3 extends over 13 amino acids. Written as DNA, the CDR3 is TGTGCCAGTAGTATGAGGGGGCATCAGCCCCAGCATTTT. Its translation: CASSMRGHQPQHF.

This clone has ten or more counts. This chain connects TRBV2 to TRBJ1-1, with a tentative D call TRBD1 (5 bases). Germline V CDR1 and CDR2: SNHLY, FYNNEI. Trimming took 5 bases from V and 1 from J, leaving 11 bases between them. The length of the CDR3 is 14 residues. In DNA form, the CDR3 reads TGTGCCAGCAGTAGACAGCCCCAGAACACTGAAGCTTTCTTT. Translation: CASSRQPQNTEAFF.

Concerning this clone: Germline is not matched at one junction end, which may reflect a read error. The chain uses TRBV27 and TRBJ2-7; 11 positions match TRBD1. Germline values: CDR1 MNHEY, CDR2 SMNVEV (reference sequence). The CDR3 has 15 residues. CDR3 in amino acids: CASRLSGTGGLEQYF. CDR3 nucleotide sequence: TGTGCCAGCAGGTTATCCGGGACAGGGGGTCTCGAGCAGTACTTC.

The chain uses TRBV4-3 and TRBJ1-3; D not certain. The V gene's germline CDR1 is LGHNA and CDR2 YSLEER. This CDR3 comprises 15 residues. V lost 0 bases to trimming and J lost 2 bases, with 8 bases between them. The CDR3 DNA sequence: TGCGCCAGCAGCCAAGAGAGCGGGGCTGGAAACACCATATATTTT. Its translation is CASSQESGAGNTIYF.

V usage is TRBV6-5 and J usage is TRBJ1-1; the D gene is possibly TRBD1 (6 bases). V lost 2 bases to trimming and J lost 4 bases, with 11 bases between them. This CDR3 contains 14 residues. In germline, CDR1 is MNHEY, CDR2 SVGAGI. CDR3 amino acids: CASSYTGGGTEAFF. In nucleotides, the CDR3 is TGTGCCAGCAGTTACACGGGGGGCGGCACTGAAGCTTTCTTT.

In nucleotides, the CDR3 is TGTGCCTGGCCTAAATTGCCCGGGGAGCTGTTTTTT. As protein: CAWPKLPGELFF. This rearrangement joins TRBV30 to TRBJ2-2; D remains unclear. Trimming removed 5 bases at V and 6 bases at J, with 10 bases between. CDR1 is GTSNPN, CDR2 SVGIG, per germline (reference sequence). The CDR3 consists of 12 residues.

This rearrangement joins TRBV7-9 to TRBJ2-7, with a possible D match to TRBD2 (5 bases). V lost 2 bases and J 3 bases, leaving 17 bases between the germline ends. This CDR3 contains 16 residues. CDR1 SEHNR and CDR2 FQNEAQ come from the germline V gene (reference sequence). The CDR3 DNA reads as TGTGCCAGCAGCTTATGGGCTGAGGGTCTTAACTACGAGCAGTACTTC. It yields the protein CASSLWAEGLNYEQYF.

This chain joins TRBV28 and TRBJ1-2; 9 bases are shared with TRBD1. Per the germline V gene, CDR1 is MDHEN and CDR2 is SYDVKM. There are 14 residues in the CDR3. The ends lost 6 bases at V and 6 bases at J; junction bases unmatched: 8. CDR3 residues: CASRSTGGSHGYTF. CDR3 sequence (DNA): TGTGCCAGCAGGTCAACAGGGGGCTCTCATGGCTACACCTTC.

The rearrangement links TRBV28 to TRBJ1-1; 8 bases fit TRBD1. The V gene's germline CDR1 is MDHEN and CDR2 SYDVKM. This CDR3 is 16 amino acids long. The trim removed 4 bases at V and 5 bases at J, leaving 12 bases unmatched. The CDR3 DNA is TGTGCCAGCAGTTCTTCCGGCAGGGGGCTAAAAACTGAAGCTTTCTTT. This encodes CASSSSGRGLKTEAFF. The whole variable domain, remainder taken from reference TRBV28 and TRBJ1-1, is DVKVTQSSRYLVKRTGEKVFLECVQDMDHENMFWYRQDPGLGLRLIYFSYDVKMKEKGDIPEGYSVSREKKERFSLILESASTNQTSMYLCASSSSGRGLKTEAFFGQGTRLTVV.